The rows below give T cell receptor beta chains drawn from one sample of a study of T cell changes during pregnancy in multiple sclerosis. Measured with immunoSEQ multiplex PCR; TCRdb has only the in-frame clones, and not every one. The repertoire holds roughly 56,000 clones, with roughly nine tenths as singletons. This specimen was CD4+ T cells from peripheral blood mononuclear cells, taken after pregnancy. Source of these receptors: a female donor in good health, enrolled as a control in a pregnancy study. Each CDR3 is given with its conserved first and last residue. A D gene is named only where the DNA matches it firmly. Not all rows give a size; the values are once, few, many and, for expanded clones, a class.

j_call,clone_size,d_call,v_call,cdr3_aa,cdr3_nt
TRBJ2-1,-,TRBD2,TRBV29-1,CSVISGGYNEQFF,TGCAGCGTTATAAGCGGGGGTTACAATGAGCAGTTCTTC
TRBJ1-3,once,TRBD1,TRBV10-3,CAIRGDSFSSGNTIYF,TGTGCCATCAGGGGGGACAGTTTTTCCTCTGGAAACACCATATATTTT
TRBJ2-3,-,TRBD1,TRBV4-3,CASSQRGPGTDTQYF,TGCGCCAGCAGCCAAAGGGGGCCGGGCACAGATACGCAGTATTTT
TRBJ2-5,-,-,TRBV5-1,CASSNIDSEETQYF,TGCGCCAGCAGCAATATCGACAGTGAAGAGACCCAGTACTTC
TRBJ1-6,-,-,TRBV11-3,CASSLGASNSPLHF,TGTGCCAGCAGCTTAGGGGCGTCTAATTCACCCCTCCACTTT
TRBJ1-6,once,-,TRBV19,CASSIEVGVRRSPLHF,TGTGCCAGTAGTATAGAGGTCGGGGTAAGGCGGTCACCCCTCCACTTT
TRBJ1-1,-,TRBD1,TRBV7-3,CASSFETGVGTEAFF,TGTGCCAGCAGCTTCGAAACAGGGGTGGGCACTGAAGCTTTCTTT
TRBJ2-5,-,-,TRBV7-2,CASRATGVETQYF,TGTGCCAGCAGGGCGACAGGTGTGGAGACCCAGTACTTC
TRBJ1-2,-,TRBD1,TRBV5-1,CASSLALFRTGDYGYTF,TGCGCCAGCAGCTTGGCCCTTTTCCGTACAGGGGACTATGGCTACACCTTC
TRBJ2-7,once,-,TRBV18,CASSHSGTNSYEQYF,TGTGCCAGCTCACATTCCGGGACAAACTCCTACGAGCAGTACTTC
TRBJ1-2,once,TRBD1,TRBV5-1,CASSGGTGGDYGYTF,TGCGCCAGCAGCGGAGGGACAGGGGGCGACTATGGCTACACCTTC
TRBJ2-5,-,TRBD2,TRBV6-5,CASRAGRQETQYF,TGTGCCAGCAGAGCGGGGAGACAAGAGACCCAGTACTTC
TRBJ2-7,once,-,TRBV30,CAWRRGGIYEQYF,TGTGCCTGGAGGAGGGGGGGAATATACGAGCAGTACTTC
TRBJ2-3,-,TRBD1,TRBV9,CASSVGTARTDTQYF,TGTGCCAGCAGCGTCGGGACAGCCCGCACAGATACGCAGTATTTT
TRBJ2-7,-,-,TRBV30,CAWVRGLSYEQYF,TGTGCCTGGGTAAGAGGACTCTCCTACGAGCAGTACTTC
TRBJ1-1,-,TRBD1,TRBV7-9,CATVSGGTEAFF,TGTGCCACCGTCTCAGGGGGAACTGAAGCTTTCTTT
TRBJ2-4,-,-,TRBV7-9,CASRQGTKNIQYF,TGTGCCAGCAGGCAGGGTACCAAAAACATTCAGTACTTC
TRBJ1-6,-,-,TRBV9,CASSLQVSYNSPLHF,TGTGCCAGCAGCTTGCAGGTCTCCTATAATTCACCCCTCCACTTT
TRBJ1-1,few,-,TRBV7-7,CASSARTDTEAFF,TGTGCCAGCAGCGCCCGGACAGACACTGAAGCTTTCTTT
TRBJ1-2,-,-,TRBV5-1,CASSPGSGTNYGYTF,TGCGCCAGCAGCCCAGGTTCCGGAACTAACTATGGCTACACCTTC
TRBJ2-1,-,TRBD1,TRBV30,CAWGQGEAYDNEQFF,TGTGCCTGGGGACAGGGGGAAGCTTACGACAATGAGCAGTTCTTC
TRBJ1-5,-,-,TRBV6-6,CASSYSSGGGNQPQHF,TGTGCCAGCAGTTACTCGTCGGGGGGCGGAAATCAGCCCCAGCATTTT
TRBJ1-1,-,-,TRBV7-3,CTTGNFLNTEAFF,TGTACGACCGGGAACTTCTTGAACACTGAAGCTTTCTTT
TRBJ1-6,-,-,TRBV9,CASEGGGSGSPLHF,TGTGCCAGCGAGGGGGGGGGTTCTGGGTCACCCCTCCACTTT
TRBJ1-5,once,-,TRBV18,CASSPDRINQPQHF,TGTGCCAGCTCACCAGACAGGATAAATCAGCCCCAGCATTTT
TRBJ1-2,-,-,TRBV30,CAWGRGRGYTF,TGTGCCTGGGGTCGCGGTCGCGGCTACACCTTC
TRBJ1-2,-,-,TRBV9,CASSAGGGERYGYTF,TGTGCCAGCAGCGCTGGGGGGGGCGAACGCTATGGCTACACCTTC
TRBJ2-1,-,TRBD2,TRBV7-2,CASSSSGGAYNEQFF,TGTGCCAGCAGCTCTAGCGGGGGGGCCTACAATGAGCAGTTCTTC
TRBJ1-5,-,TRBD1,TRBV18,CASSFRTGGTDQPQHF,TGTGCCAGCTCTTTTCGGACAGGAGGCACGGATCAGCCCCAGCATTTT
TRBJ2-3,-,TRBD2,TRBV2,CASWARTSGGDTQYF,TGTGCCAGCTGGGCCCGGACTAGCGGCGGAGATACGCAGTATTTT
TRBJ1-2,-,-,TRBV7-8,CASSLAEYNYGYTF,TGTGCCAGCAGCTTAGCGGAGTACAACTATGGCTACACCTTC
TRBJ2-3,-,TRBD2,TRBV5-1,CASSLGVGLAGSTDTQYF,TGCGCCAGCAGCTTGGGAGTCGGACTAGCGGGGAGCACAGATACGCAGTATTTT
TRBJ1-2,-,TRBD1,TRBV6-6,CASSRDRDIANYGYTF,TGTGCCAGCAGTAGGGACAGGGATATAGCTAACTATGGCTACACCTTC
TRBJ2-7,-,TRBD2,TRBV11-3,CASSFSGGAGSYEQYF,TGTGCCAGCAGCTTTAGCGGGGGGGCAGGGTCCTACGAGCAGTACTTC
TRBJ2-7,-,-,TRBV6-1,CASSEFLRQALERPREQYF,TGTGCCAGCAGTGAATTTTTAAGACAGGCCCTGGAGAGACCTAGGGAGCAGTACTTC
TRBJ1-2,-,-,TRBV23-1,CASSQSNPRDDGYTF,TGCGCCAGCAGTCAATCGAATCCCAGGGATGATGGCTACACCTTC
TRBJ1-5,few,-,TRBV21-1,CASSKVPRSCRNQPQHF,TGTGCCAGCAGCAAAGTTCCTCGGTCTTGCCGCAATCAGCCCCAGCATTTT
TRBJ1-1,few,-,TRBV6-5,CASHGEGTEAFF,TGTGCCAGCCATGGGGAGGGCACTGAAGCTTTCTTT
TRBJ1-2,-,-,TRBV7-2,CASSLSGGTKGYTF,TGTGCCAGCAGCTTATCGGGGGGGACGAAAGGCTACACCTTC
TRBJ1-1,-,TRBD1,TRBV7-2,CASTRDRGWSVAFF,TGTGCCAGCACCCGAGACAGGGGCTGGTCGGTAGCTTTCTTT
TRBJ1-1,-,TRBD1,TRBV29-1,CSVTRTGENTEAFF,TGCAGCGTGACAAGGACAGGGGAGAACACTGAAGCTTTCTTT
TRBJ1-1,-,TRBD1,TRBV4-2,CASSQDNRGYSTEAFF,TGTGCCAGCAGCCAAGATAACAGGGGGTACAGCACTGAAGCTTTCTTT
TRBJ2-7,-,-,TRBV27,CASSLSIRPAGEQYF,TGTGCCAGCAGTTTATCTATACGGCCGGCGGGCGAGCAGTACTTC
TRBJ2-1,-,TRBD2,TRBV9,CASSVELAVYNEQFF,TGTGCCAGCAGCGTAGAGCTAGCGGTCTACAATGAGCAGTTCTTC
TRBJ1-3,-,TRBD1,TRBV16,CASSQRTGTGNTIYF,TGTGCCAGCAGCCAAAGGACAGGGACTGGAAACACCATATATTTT
TRBJ2-7,-,TRBD2,TRBV7-2,CASSSRIAGAPYEQYF,TGTGCCAGCAGCTCCCGAATAGCGGGGGCCCCCTACGAGCAGTACTTC
TRBJ1-1,few,-,TRBV7-9,CASSLEGANTEAFF,TGTGCCAGCAGCTTAGAAGGGGCTAACACTGAAGCTTTCTTT
TRBJ2-6,-,-,TRBV9,CASSVMAGAYSGANVLTF,TGTGCCAGCAGCGTAATGGCAGGGGCGTACTCTGGGGCCAACGTCCTGACTTTC
TRBJ2-3,-,-,TRBV7-2,CASNAFGGSQYF,TGTGCCAGCAACGCTTTCGGGGGATCGCAGTATTTT
TRBJ1-1,-,TRBD1,TRBV7-2,CASSLVGGTGTMNTEAFF,TGTGCCAGCAGCTTAGTTGGGGGGACAGGGACCATGAACACTGAAGCTTTCTTT
TRBJ1-2,-,TRBD1,TRBV19,CASSIAYTGGFIYGYTF,TGTGCCAGTAGTATAGCGTACACAGGGGGCTTTATCTATGGCTACACCTTC
TRBJ1-1,once,-,TRBV9,CASSSRGIGVTEAFF,TGTGCCAGCAGCTCTAGAGGCATAGGGGTCACTGAAGCTTTCTTT